This TCR beta chain was observed in a study of PD-1 blockade in classical Hodgkin lymphoma. The method was immunoSEQ multiplex PCR; TCRdb's version includes in-frame clones alone and lacks a portion of them. Among approximately 28,000 clones, around 85% were seen once, and the ten largest hold 0.57%. Stated time point: cycle 4 day 1 (C4D1), after six to seven weeks of nivolumab. Each and every patient relapsed after autologous stem cell transplantation, and patients got differing brentuximab vedotin exposure. Magnetic negative selection was used to purify CD4+ T cells from thawed PBMCs. Regarding this clone: Antigen unknown.

General observations from the study: Newly diagnosed patients were said to have less baseline TCR diversity than healthy donors did.

Germline values: CDR1 SGHRS, CDR2 YFSETQ. The CDR3 consists of 16 residues. J lost 4 bases, V lost 0 bases, and 8 bases had no gene match. This specimen was CD4+ T cells from blood, taken before the fourth cycle of nivolumab. The receptor's source is a human donor with classical Hodgkin lymphoma. The rearrangement links TRBV5-1 to TRBJ2-5, with 8 bases identical to TRBD1. The CDR3 is CASSLEHTGGRETQYF. The CDR3 DNA sequence: TGCGCCAGCAGCTTGGAACATACAGGGGGAAGAGAGACCCAGTACTTC.